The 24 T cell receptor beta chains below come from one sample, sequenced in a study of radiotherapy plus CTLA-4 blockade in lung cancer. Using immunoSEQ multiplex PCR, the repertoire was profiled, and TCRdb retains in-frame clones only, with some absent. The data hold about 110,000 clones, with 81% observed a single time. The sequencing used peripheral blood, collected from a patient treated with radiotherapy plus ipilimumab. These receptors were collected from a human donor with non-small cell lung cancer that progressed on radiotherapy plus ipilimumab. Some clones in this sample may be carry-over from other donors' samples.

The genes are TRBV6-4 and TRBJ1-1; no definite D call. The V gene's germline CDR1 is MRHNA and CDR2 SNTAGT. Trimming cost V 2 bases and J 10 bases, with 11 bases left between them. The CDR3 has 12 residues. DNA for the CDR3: TGTGCCAGCAGTGACAAGGGAGGATTAGCTTTCTTT. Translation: CASSDKGGLAFF.

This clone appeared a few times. This CDR3 is CASSPGQLNTIYF. The CDR3 DNA reads TGTGCCAGCAGCCCCGGTCAGTTAAACACCATATATTTT. The chain is built from TRBV6-6 and TRBJ1-3; the D is unclear. Germline V lookup: CDR1 MNHNY, CDR2 SVGAGI (reference sequence). V was cut by 6 bases and J by 6 bases, with 12 bases left in between. This CDR3 is 13 amino acids long.

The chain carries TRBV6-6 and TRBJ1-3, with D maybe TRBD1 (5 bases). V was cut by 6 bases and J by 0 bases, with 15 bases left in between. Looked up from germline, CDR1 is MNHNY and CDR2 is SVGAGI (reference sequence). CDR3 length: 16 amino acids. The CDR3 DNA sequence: TGTGCCAGCAGCCGTGGTTGGGGGGGCTCTGGAAACACCATATATTTT. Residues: CASSRGWGGSGNTIYF.

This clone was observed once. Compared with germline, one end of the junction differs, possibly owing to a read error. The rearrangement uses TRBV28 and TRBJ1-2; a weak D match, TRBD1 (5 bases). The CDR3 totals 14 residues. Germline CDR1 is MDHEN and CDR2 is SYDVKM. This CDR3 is CASRPPDNFNGCTF. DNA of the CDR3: TGTGCCAGCAGGCCCCCGGACAACTTCAATGGCTGCACCTTC.

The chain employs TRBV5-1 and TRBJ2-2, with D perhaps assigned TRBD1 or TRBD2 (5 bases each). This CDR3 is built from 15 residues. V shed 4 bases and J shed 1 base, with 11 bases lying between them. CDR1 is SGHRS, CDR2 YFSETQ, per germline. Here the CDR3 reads CASSIRDGNTGELFF. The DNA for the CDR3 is TGCGCCAGCAGCATCCGGGACGGGAACACCGGGGAGCTGTTTTTT.

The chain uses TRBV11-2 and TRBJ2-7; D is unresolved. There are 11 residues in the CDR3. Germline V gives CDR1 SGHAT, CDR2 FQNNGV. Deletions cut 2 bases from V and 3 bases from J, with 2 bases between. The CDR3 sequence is CASSLYYEQYF. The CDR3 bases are TGTGCCAGCAGCTTATACTACGAGCAGTACTTC.

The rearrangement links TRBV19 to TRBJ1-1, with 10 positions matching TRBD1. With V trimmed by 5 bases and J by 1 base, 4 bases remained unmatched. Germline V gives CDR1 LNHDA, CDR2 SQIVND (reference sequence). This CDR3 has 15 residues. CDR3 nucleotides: TGTGCCAGTAGTTACCGGGACAGGGGGAACACTGAAGCTTTCTTT. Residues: CASSYRDRGNTEAFF. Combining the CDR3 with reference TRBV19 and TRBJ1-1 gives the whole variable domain DGGITQSPKYLFRKEGQNVTLSCEQNLNHDAMYWYRQDPGQGLRLIYYSQIVNDFQKGDIAEGYSVSREKKESFPLTVTSAQKNPTAFYLCASSYRDRGNTEAFFGQGTRLTVV.

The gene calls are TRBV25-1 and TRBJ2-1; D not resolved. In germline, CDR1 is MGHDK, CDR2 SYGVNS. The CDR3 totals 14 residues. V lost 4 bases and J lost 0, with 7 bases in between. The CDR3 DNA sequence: TGTGCCAGCAGTGGTCTGCGCTCCTACAATGAGCAGTTCTTC. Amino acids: CASSGLRSYNEQFF.

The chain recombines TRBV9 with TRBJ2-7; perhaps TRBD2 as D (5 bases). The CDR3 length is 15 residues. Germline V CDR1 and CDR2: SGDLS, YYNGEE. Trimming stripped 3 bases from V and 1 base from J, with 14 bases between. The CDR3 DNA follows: TGTGCCAGCAGCGGGGGAGAAGGGCGATCCTACGAGCAGTACTTC. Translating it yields CASSGGEGRSYEQYF.

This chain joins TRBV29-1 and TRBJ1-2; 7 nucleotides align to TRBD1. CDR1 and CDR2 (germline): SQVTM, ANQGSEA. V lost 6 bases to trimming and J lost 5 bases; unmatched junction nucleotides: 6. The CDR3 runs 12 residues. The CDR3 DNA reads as TGCAGCGTCGGCGAGACAGGGTATGGCTACACCTTC. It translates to CSVGETGYGYTF.

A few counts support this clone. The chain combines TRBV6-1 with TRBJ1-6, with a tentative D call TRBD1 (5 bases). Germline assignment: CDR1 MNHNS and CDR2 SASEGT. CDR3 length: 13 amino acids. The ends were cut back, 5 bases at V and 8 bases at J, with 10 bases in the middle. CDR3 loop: CASSWGGHSPLHF. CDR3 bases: TGTGCCAGCAGTTGGGGCGGCCATTCACCCCTCCACTTT.

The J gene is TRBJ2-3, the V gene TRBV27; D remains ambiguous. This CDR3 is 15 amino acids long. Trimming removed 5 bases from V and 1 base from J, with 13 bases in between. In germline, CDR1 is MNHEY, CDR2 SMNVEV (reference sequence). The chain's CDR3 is CASSAVGRRTDTQYF. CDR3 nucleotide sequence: TGTGCCAGCAGTGCAGTAGGTAGGCGCACAGATACGCAGTATTTT.

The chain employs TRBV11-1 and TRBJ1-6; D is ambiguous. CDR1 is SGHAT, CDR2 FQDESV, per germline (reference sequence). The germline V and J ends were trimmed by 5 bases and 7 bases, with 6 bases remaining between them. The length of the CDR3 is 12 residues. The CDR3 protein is CASSPKNSPLHF. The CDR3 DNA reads TGTGCCAGCAGCCCCAAGAATTCACCCCTCCACTTT.

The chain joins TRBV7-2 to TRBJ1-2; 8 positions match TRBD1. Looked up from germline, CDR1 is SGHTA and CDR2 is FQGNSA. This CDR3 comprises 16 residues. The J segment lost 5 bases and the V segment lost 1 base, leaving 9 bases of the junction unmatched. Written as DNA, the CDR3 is TGTGCCAGCAGCTTAGACTTTGTGACAGGGGAATATGGCTACACCTTC. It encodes CASSLDFVTGEYGYTF.

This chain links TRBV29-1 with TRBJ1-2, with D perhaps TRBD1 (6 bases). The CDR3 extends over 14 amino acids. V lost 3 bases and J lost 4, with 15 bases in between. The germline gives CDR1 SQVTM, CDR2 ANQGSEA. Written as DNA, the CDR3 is TGCAGCGTTGAGACAGGAGCAATGGGCTATGGCTACACCTTC. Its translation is CSVETGAMGYGYTF.

The CDR3 sequence: CASSVVPTSGGGELFF. The CDR3, as DNA: TGTGCCAGCAGCGTAGTCCCGACTAGCGGGGGCGGGGAGCTGTTTTTT. V gene TRBV9 combines with J gene TRBJ2-2, with TRBD2 matching 12 bases. Germline V lookup: CDR1 SGDLS, CDR2 YYNGEE. With 0 bases clipped from V and 7 bases from J, the junction kept 4 bases outside the gene matches. The CDR3 consists of 16 residues.

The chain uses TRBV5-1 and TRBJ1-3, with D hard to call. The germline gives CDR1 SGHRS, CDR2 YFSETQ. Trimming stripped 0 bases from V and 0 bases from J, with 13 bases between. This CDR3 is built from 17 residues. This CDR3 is CASSLDWRFPSGNTIYF. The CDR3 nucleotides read TGCGCCAGCAGCTTGGACTGGAGGTTTCCCTCTGGAAACACCATATATTTT.

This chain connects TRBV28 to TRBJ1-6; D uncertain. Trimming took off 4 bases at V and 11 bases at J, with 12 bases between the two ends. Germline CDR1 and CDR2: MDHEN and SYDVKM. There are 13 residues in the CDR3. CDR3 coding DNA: TGTGCCAGCAGTTCCCCGTTACACCCACCCCTCCACTTT. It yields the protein CASSSPLHPPLHF.

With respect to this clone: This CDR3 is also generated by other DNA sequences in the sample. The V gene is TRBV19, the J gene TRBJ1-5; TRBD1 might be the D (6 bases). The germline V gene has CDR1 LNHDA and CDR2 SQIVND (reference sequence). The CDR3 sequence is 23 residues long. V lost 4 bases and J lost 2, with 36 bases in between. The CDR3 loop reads CASSTAFFRGFHFEGGGNQPQHF. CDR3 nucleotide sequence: TGTGCCAGTAGTACCGCCTTCTTTAGGGGGTTTCACTTCGAGGGTGGGGGCAATCAGCCCCAGCATTTT.

CDR3 DNA: TGTGCCAGCAGCTTCAGGTGGGGGGGACTACCCCCTCGTGAGCAGTACTTC. Translation: CASSFRWGGLPPREQYF. The V and J genes are TRBV7-2 and TRBJ2-7, with TRBD2 matching over 7 bases. Germline lookup yields CDR1 SGHTA and CDR2 FQGNSA. The CDR3 consists of 17 residues. The V gene end was trimmed by 3 bases and the J gene end by 7 bases; junction bases not matched to a gene: 18.

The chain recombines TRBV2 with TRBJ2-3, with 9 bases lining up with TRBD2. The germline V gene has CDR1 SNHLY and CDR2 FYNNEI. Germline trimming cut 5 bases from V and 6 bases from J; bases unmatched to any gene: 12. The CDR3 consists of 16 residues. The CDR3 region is CASSYTKRGARDTQYF. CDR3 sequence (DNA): TGTGCCAGCAGTTACACCAAGCGGGGGGCGAGGGATACGCAGTATTTT. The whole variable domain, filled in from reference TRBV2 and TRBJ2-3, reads EPEVTQTPSHQVTQMGQEVILRCVPISNHLYFYWYRQILGQKVEFLVSFYNNEISEKSEIFDDQFSVERPDGSNFTLKIRSTKLEDSAMYFCASSYTKRGARDTQYFGPGTRLTVL.

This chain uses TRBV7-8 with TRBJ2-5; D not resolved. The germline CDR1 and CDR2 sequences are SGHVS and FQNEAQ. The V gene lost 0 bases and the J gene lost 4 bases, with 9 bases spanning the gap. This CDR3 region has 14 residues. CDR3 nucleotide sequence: TGTGCCAGCAGCTTAGCCGCAGGATTAGAGACCCAGTACTTC. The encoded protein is CASSLAAGLETQYF.

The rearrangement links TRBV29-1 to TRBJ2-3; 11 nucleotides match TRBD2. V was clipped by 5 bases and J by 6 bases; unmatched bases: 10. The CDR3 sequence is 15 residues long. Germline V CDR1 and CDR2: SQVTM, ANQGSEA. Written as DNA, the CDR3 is TGCAGCGTTCTGGACGTACTAGCGGGGGCGGATACGCAGTATTTT. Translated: CSVLDVLAGADTQYF.

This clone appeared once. The CDR3 nucleotides are TGCGCCAGCAGCCAAGCCCCTTCGAGGGGGGTATACAATGAGCAGTTCTTC. This translates into CASSQAPSRGVYNEQFF. The genes are TRBV4-3 and TRBJ2-1, with D tentatively TRBD1 or TRBD2 (6 bases each). Trimming took 1 base from V and 4 from J, leaving 17 bases between them. Per the germline V gene, CDR1 is LGHNA and CDR2 is YSLEER. CDR3 length equals 17 residues.